One and the same sample provided the 17 T cell receptor beta chains below, sequenced in a study of T cell repertoires in cytomegalovirus infection. TCRdb reprocessed the reads with MiXCR, giving one entry per CDR3 protein. The sample lists 300,000 to 400,000 distinct CDR3 sequences; 25% to 35% were seen once. These receptors are not linked to any known antigen. The source material was cultured PBMCs, sampled from culture after CMV antigen stimulation. The receptors originated from a human donor in good health (CMV status not recorded). Some clones in this sample may be carry-over from other donors' samples.

This clonotype has more than one count but fewer than ten. Germline is not matched at one junction end, which may reflect a read error. The chain combines TRBV7-3 with TRBJ2-5, with 11 bases fitting TRBD1. Germline values: CDR1 SGHTA, CDR2 FQGTGA. The CDR3 has 15 amino acids. The CDR3 coding sequence is TGTGCCAGCAGCCCGGACAGGGGGCCCCAAAAGACCCAGTACTTC. It codes for CASSPDRGPQKTQYF.

In its sample, this clonotype was seen once. The rearrangement links TRBV4-2 to TRBJ2-1; TRBD2 agrees at 9 bases. This CDR3 has 17 residues. V shed 0 bases and J 4 bases; nucleotides not matched to a gene: 7. Germline lookup yields CDR1 LGHNA and CDR2 YNFKEQ. CDR3 bases: TGTGCCAGCAGCCAAGATCGGCCTAGCGGGGTATACAATGAGCAGTTCTTC. Its translation: CASSQDRPSGVYNEQFF.

This clonotype was counted ten times or more. The chain recombines TRBV7-2 with TRBJ1-1, with TRBD1 identical over 8 bases. The trim removed 5 bases at V and 9 bases at J, leaving 11 bases unmatched. The CDR3 loop spans 14 amino acids. From germline, CDR1 is SGHTA and CDR2 FQGNSA. The CDR3 DNA sequence: TGTGCCAGCAGCCCAGGACAGGGAGTCCCAAAAGCTTTCTTT. Its protein product is CASSPGQGVPKAFF. Variable domain in full (rest from reference TRBV7-2 and TRBJ1-1): GAGVSQSPSNKVTEKGKDVELRCDPISGHTALYWYRQSLGQGLEFLIYFQGNSAPDKSGLPSDRFSAERTGGSVSTLTIQRTQQEDSAVYLCASSPGQGVPKAFFGQGTRLTVV.

In the case of this clonotype: One base away lies a much larger clone, so this may be a sequencing read error. The rearrangement joins TRBV7-9 to TRBJ2-7; either TRBD1 or TRBD2 may supply D (6 bases each). The germline gives CDR1 SEHNR, CDR2 FQNEAQ (reference sequence). The CDR3 runs to 18 residues. The CDR3 DNA reads as TGTGCCAGCAGTCTTACGGGTCGGGGGACACCTAGCTCCTACGGGCAGTACTTC. It codes for CASSLTGRGTPSSYGQYF.

The CDR3 region is CASSPPDTGYYGYTF. CDR3 nucleotides: TGTGCCAGCAGCCCACCTGATACGGGCTACTATGGCTACACCTTC. The chain uses TRBV7-9 and TRBJ1-2; D not certain. V was trimmed by 5 bases and J by 3 bases, leaving 16 bases between them. CDR1 is SEHNR and CDR2 is FQNEAQ in the germline V gene (reference sequence). The CDR3 is 15 amino acids. The complete variable domain, with remaining parts taken from reference TRBV7-9 and TRBJ1-2, reads DTGVSQNPRHKITKRGQNVTFRCDPISEHNRLYWYRQTLGQGPEFLTYFQNEAQLEKSRLLSDRFSAERPKGSFSTLEIQRTEQGDSAMYLCASSPPDTGYYGYTFGSGTRLTVV.

This clonotype occurred a few times. CDR3 coding DNA: TGTGCCAGCTCACCACCCGGGGGAGGGAGGTCACATGCTGAAGCTTTCTTT. This codes for CASSPPGGGRSHAEAFF. V gene TRBV18 combines with J gene TRBJ1-1; D may be TRBD1 (5 bases). The CDR3 is made up of 17 amino acids. The V end lost 0 bases, the J end lost 6 bases, and 20 bases lay between the germline ends. CDR1 and CDR2 (germline): KGHSH, LQKENI.

CDR3 in DNA: TGTGCCAGCAGGCGGACAGGGAATAACAATCAGCCCCAGCATTTT. It is translated as CASRRTGNNNQPQHF. The gene calls are TRBV6-6 and TRBJ1-5, with 8 positions matching TRBD1. CDR1 is MNHNY, CDR2 SVGAGI, per germline (reference sequence). CDR3 length: 15 amino acids. V was clipped by 6 bases and J by 3 bases; unmatched bases: 7.

The rearrangement links TRBV28 to TRBJ2-2, with 9 nucleotides matching TRBD1. This CDR3 region has 17 residues. V was pared by 11 bases and J by 4 bases, with 17 bases of the junction left unmatched. Germline CDR1 and CDR2: MDHEN and SYDVKM. CDR3 loop: CASSPSGQGTGTGELFF. For the CDR3, the DNA is TGTGCCTCATCCCCCTCGGGACAGGGAACCGGCACCGGGGAGCTGTTTTTT.

The chain links TRBV10-3 to TRBJ1-2; D call uncertain. The germline V gene has CDR1 ENHRY and CDR2 SYGVKD. The V gene lost 3 bases and the J gene lost 2 bases, with 13 bases spanning the gap. The CDR3 runs to 15 residues. CDR3 protein: CAISDSQTQNYGYTF. Here the CDR3 DNA reads TGTGCCATCAGTGACTCACAGACGCAGAACTATGGCTACACCTTC.

At least ten counts were recorded for this clonotype. The chain couples TRBV7-9 to TRBJ1-4, with D perhaps TRBD1 (5 bases). Germline CDR1 reads SEHNR; CDR2 reads FQNEAQ (reference sequence). V lost 4 bases and J 1 base, leaving 7 bases between the germline ends. This CDR3 has 14 residues. This chain's CDR3 is CASSWGGTNEKLFF. As DNA, the CDR3 is TGTGCCAGCAGCTGGGGGGGAACTAATGAAAAACTGTTTTTT.

This clonotype was seen only a few times. The gene calls are TRBV12-3 or TRBV12-4 and TRBJ1-4, with D maybe TRBD1 (5 bases). The V end lost 5 bases, the J end lost 7 bases, and 8 bases lay between the germline ends. This CDR3 spans 12 amino acids. The CDR3 bases are TGTGCCAGCAGTGGGGGGTTTGAAAAACTGTTTTTT. This translates into CASSGGFEKLFF.

V is TRBV5-4 and J is TRBJ2-5; TRBD2 matches at 12 bases. The CDR3 has 15 residues. Germline V CDR1 and CDR2: SGHNT, YYREEE (reference sequence). Unmatched junction bases numbered 2, after V lost 1 base and J lost 4 bases. CDR3 residues: CASSLKLAGGETQYF. For the CDR3, the DNA is TGTGCCAGCAGCTTGAAACTAGCGGGAGGAGAGACCCAGTACTTC.

This clonotype was counted only a few times. V is TRBV4-1 and J is TRBJ2-1; D is perhaps TRBD1 (6 bases). Germline lookup yields CDR1 MGHRA and CDR2 YSYEKL. There are 13 residues in the CDR3. V lost 0 bases, J lost 14 bases, and 14 bases lay in between. CDR3 nucleotide sequence: TGCGCCAGCAGCCAAGACAAGGAATCAGGGGAGTTCTTC. Its protein is CASSQDKESGEFF.

V gene TRBV7-3 combines with J gene TRBJ2-2; TRBD2 might be the D (5 bases). The germline gives CDR1 SGHTA, CDR2 FQGTGA. Trimming cost V 1 base and J 6 bases, with 15 bases left between them. The CDR3 is 16 amino acids. CDR3 residues: CASSLKVLGGPGELFF. The CDR3 nucleotides are TGTGCCAGCAGCTTAAAAGTCCTCGGAGGACCCGGGGAGCTGTTTTTT. The full variable domain, rest sourced from reference TRBV7-3 and TRBJ2-2, is GAGVSQTPSNKVTEKGKYVELRCDPISGHTALYWYRQSLGQGPEFLIYFQGTGAADDSGLPNDRFFAVRPEGSVSTLKIQRTERGDSAVYLCASSLKVLGGPGELFFGEGSRLTVL.

In its sample, this clonotype was seen many times. This chain uses TRBV19 with TRBJ1-5; TRBD1 might be the D (6 bases). There are 15 residues in the CDR3. V lost 8 bases to trimming and J lost 1 base, with 15 bases between them. The germline CDR1 and CDR2 sequences are LNHDA and SQIVND (reference sequence). The CDR3 sequence: CASELGQTSNQPQHF. DNA of the CDR3: TGTGCCAGTGAACTCGGACAGACAAGCAATCAGCCCCAGCATTTT.

This clonotype was counted ten times or more. CDR3 loop: CASSWGQGNTEAFF. The CDR3 DNA follows: TGTGCCAGCAGCTGGGGACAGGGGAACACTGAAGCTTTCTTT. The chain couples TRBV5-5 to TRBJ1-1, with 9 positions matching TRBD1. With V trimmed by 3 bases and J by 1 base, 1 base remained unmatched. Germline CDR1 is SGHKS and CDR2 is YYEKEE (reference sequence). This CDR3 is built from 14 residues.

A remark on this clonotype: Germline and junction disagree at one end, which may indicate a read error. This sequence joins TRBV20-1 and TRBJ1-6, with a tentative D call TRBD1 (6 bases). The CDR3 extends over 13 amino acids. Germline V gene data show CDR1 as DFQATT and CDR2 as SNEGSKA (reference sequence). The CDR3 is CRATQGPDSPLHF. The CDR3 DNA reads as TGCAGGGCTACACAGGGTCCTGATTCACCCCTCCACTTT.